This passage covers 17 T cell receptor beta chains from one sample sequenced in a study of OX40 agonist ivuxolimab in advanced cancers. The assay was immunoSEQ multiplex PCR, and TCRdb's table has in-frame clones only and misses some. Seen here are some 9,500 clones, more than 80% observed once, and the top ten hold about 13%. This specimen was CD4+ or CD8+ T cells sorted from blood, taken in a trial of the OX40 agonist ivuxolimab. The receptors were sampled from an adult with an advanced solid tumor such as melanoma, head and neck, liver or kidney cancer.

The V gene is TRBV9, the J gene TRBJ2-5; weak D call: TRBD1 (7 bases). CDR1 and CDR2 from the germline V gene are SGDLS and YYNGEE. CDR3 length: 16 residues. Trimming pared 0 bases from V and 1 base from J, leaving 13 bases between. The DNA of the CDR3 is TGTGCCAGCAGCGTAGCTTCAGGGGGAGGCCAAGAGACCCAGTACTTC. It specifies CASSVASGGGQETQYF.

The genes are TRBV7-2 and TRBJ2-7, with D possibly being TRBD2 (7 bases). V was pared by 1 base and J by 7 bases, with 11 bases between. Germline V gives CDR1 SGHTA, CDR2 FQGNSA. This CDR3 has 13 residues. The CDR3 sequence: CASSLEGGSEQYF. Written as DNA, the CDR3 is TGTGCCAGCAGCTTAGAGGGGGGGAGTGAGCAGTACTTC.

The chain combines TRBV7-8 with TRBJ1-1; D not certain. The CDR3 sequence is 16 residues long. Germline V gene lookup returns CDR1 SGHVS and CDR2 FQNEAQ. Trimming left V 5 bases short and J 2 bases short, with 18 bases between. The CDR3 bases are TGTGCCAGCAGCCTAGGAACTTGGGTATCCAACACTGAAGCTTTCTTT. Translating it yields CASSLGTWVSNTEAFF.

The CDR3 spells CASRLRLAEQETQYF. The DNA of the CDR3 is TGTGCCAGCAGGCTAAGACTAGCGGAACAAGAGACCCAGTACTTC. The J gene is TRBJ2-5, the V gene TRBV7-8, with 9 positions matching TRBD2. J was trimmed by 2 bases and V by 6 bases; bases with no gene match: 7. Per germline, CDR1 SGHVS and CDR2 FQNEAQ. The CDR3 has 15 residues.

On this clone: One junction end does not reproduce the germline sequence, and a read error may be involved. For the CDR3, the DNA is TGTGCAAGCAGAGAATTTGTCGTCAGGGAAGGGAATGGCTACACCTTC. Translated: CASREFVVREGNGYTF. The V call is TRBV2, the J call TRBJ1-2; D perhaps matches TRBD1 (5 bases). CDR1 and CDR2 from the germline V gene are SNHLY and FYNNEI. The length of the CDR3 is 16 residues.

This chain uses TRBV5-1 with TRBJ2-6; a weak D match, TRBD1 (6 bases). Germline CDR1 and CDR2: SGHRS and YFSETQ. V lost 5 bases, J lost 0 bases, and 15 bases lay in between. The CDR3 has 17 amino acids. CDR3 DNA sequence: TGCGCCAGCAGTACTTTAACAGGGAGCTCTGGGGCCAACGTCCTGACTTTC. Translated, it gives CASSTLTGSSGANVLTF.

The chain is built from TRBV9 and TRBJ2-3; no definite D call. The CDR3 contains 15 residues. V dropped 2 bases and J dropped 0 bases, with 10 bases sitting between them. Germline V gene lookup returns CDR1 SGDLS and CDR2 YYNGEE. The CDR3 protein is CASSVIADSTDTQYF. The CDR3 DNA follows: TGTGCCAGCAGCGTCATTGCGGATAGCACAGATACGCAGTATTTT.

This clone was counted between two and nine times. This rearrangement joins TRBV15 to TRBJ1-2; no reliable D call. Trimming removed 1 base at V and 0 bases at J, with 3 bases between. Germline CDR1 LNHNV, CDR2 YYDKDF (reference sequence). This CDR3 has 13 amino acids. CDR3 nucleotide sequence: TGTGCCACCAGCAGAGGAACTAACTATGGCTACACCTTC. It yields the protein CATSRGTNYGYTF.

V gene TRBV6-1 combines with J gene TRBJ1-5; the D is unclear. Trimming cost V 6 bases and J 0 bases, with 9 bases left between them. This CDR3 spans 14 amino acids. The germline V gene encodes CDR1 MNHNS and CDR2 SASEGT. Here the CDR3 DNA reads TGTGCCAGCAGAAGTCACAGTAGCAATCAGCCCCAGCATTTT. It translates to CASRSHSSNQPQHF.

There are a few counts of this clone. The genes are TRBV19 and TRBJ1-1; possibly TRBD1 for D (6 bases). The germline V gene has CDR1 LNHDA and CDR2 SQIVND (reference sequence). CDR3 length: 14 residues. The V and J ends lost 5 bases and 1 base respectively, with 11 bases between them. CDR3 coding DNA: TGTGCCAGTAGTCCCAAGGGGGGGAACACTGAAGCTTTCTTT. As protein: CASSPKGGNTEAFF.

The chain joins TRBV30 to TRBJ2-7; TRBD1 matches 9 bases. V shed 5 bases and J 4 bases; nucleotides not matched to a gene: 6. The length of the CDR3 is 13 residues. The germline V gene has CDR1 GTSNPN and CDR2 SVGIG (reference sequence). CDR3 coding DNA: TGTGCCTGGCGGACAGGGGTAATGTACGAGCAGTACTTC. Protein product: CAWRTGVMYEQYF.

The V gene is TRBV6-5, the J gene TRBJ1-5; D is undetermined. Trimming pared 0 bases from V and 7 bases from J, leaving 7 bases between. The CDR3 length is 13 residues. CDR1 is MNHEY and CDR2 is SVGAGI in the germline V gene. The CDR3 DNA sequence: TGTGCCAGCAGTTACTCCTCGAGGCAGCCCCAGCATTTT. It translates to CASSYSSRQPQHF.

J is TRBJ2-4 and V is TRBV28, with TRBD1 matching over 10 bases. From germline, CDR1 is MDHEN and CDR2 SYDVKM. The CDR3 is made up of 15 amino acids. V shed 4 bases and J 8 bases; nucleotides not matched to a gene: 8. The CDR3, as DNA: TGTGCCAGCAGTTCGGGGGGGACAGGGGAGGACATTCAGTACTTC. Protein product: CASSSGGTGEDIQYF.

This chain links TRBV19 with TRBJ2-1, with D perhaps matching TRBD1 or TRBD2 (5 bases each). Germline values: CDR1 LNHDA, CDR2 SQIVND (reference sequence). With 9 bases removed from V and 12 bases from J, the gap between germline ends came to 12 bases. This CDR3 contains 10 residues. CDR3 sequence reads: CASHTGRQFF. CDR3 DNA: TGTGCCAGCCATACGGGACGGCAGTTCTTC.

The rearrangement uses TRBV6-6 and TRBJ2-7; 14 bases match TRBD2. The V and J ends lost 6 bases and 6 bases, in that order; junction bases with no gene match: 10. CDR1 is MNHNY and CDR2 is SVGAGI in the germline V gene (reference sequence). The CDR3 covers 16 residues. CDR3: CASSLGGGTSGSEQYF. The CDR3 DNA reads TGTGCCAGCAGCCTAGGGGGGGGGACTAGCGGGAGCGAGCAGTACTTC.

For this clone: A read error may produce the germline difference seen at one junction end. The CDR3 loop is CASSLAPGLAGEGQYF. Here the CDR3 DNA reads TGTGCCAGCAGCCTAGCGCCGGGACTAGCGGGAGAGGGGCAGTACTTC. The chain recombines TRBV7-2 with TRBJ2-7, with TRBD2 identical over 14 bases. Per germline, CDR1 SGHTA and CDR2 FQGNSA. The CDR3 runs 16 residues.

To note about this clone: One end of the junction is discordant with germline, which a read error may explain. This sequence joins TRBV5-4 and TRBJ1-4; 12 nucleotides align to TRBD1. This CDR3 is built from 17 residues. Per germline, CDR1 SGHNT and CDR2 YYREEE (reference sequence). CDR3 region: CASSSGTGGRANEKLFF. In DNA form, the CDR3 reads TGTGCCAGCAGCTCGGGGACAGGGGGCCGAGCTAATGAAAAATTGTTTTTT.